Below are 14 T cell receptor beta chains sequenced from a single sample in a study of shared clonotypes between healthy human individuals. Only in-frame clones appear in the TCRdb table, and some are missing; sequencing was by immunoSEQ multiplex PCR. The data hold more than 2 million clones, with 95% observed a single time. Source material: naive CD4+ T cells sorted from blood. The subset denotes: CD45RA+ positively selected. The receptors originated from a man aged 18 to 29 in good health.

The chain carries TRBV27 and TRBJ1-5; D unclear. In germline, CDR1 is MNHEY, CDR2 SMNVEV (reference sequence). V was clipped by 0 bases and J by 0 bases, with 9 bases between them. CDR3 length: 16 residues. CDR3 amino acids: CASSLSWTNSNQPQHF. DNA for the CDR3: TGTGCCAGCAGTTTATCGTGGACTAATAGCAATCAGCCCCAGCATTTT.

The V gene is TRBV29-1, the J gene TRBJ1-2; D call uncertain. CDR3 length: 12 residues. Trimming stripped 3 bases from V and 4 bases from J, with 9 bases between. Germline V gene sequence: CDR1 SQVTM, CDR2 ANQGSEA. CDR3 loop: CSVDALFYGYTF. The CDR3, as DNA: TGCAGCGTTGATGCCTTATTCTATGGCTACACCTTC. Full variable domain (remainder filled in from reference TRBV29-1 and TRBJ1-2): SAVISQKPSRDICQRGTSLTIQCQVDSQVTMMFWYRQQPGQSLTLIATANQGSEATYESGFVIDKFPISRPNLTFSTLTVSNMSPEDSSIYLCSVDALFYGYTFGSGTRLTVV.

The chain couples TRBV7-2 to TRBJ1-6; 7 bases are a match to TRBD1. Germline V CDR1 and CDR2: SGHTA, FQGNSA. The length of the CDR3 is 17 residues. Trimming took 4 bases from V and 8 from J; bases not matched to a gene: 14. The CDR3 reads CASSSYTDRALHSPLHF. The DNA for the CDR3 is TGTGCCAGCAGCTCCTATACCGACAGGGCCCTACATTCACCCCTCCACTTT.

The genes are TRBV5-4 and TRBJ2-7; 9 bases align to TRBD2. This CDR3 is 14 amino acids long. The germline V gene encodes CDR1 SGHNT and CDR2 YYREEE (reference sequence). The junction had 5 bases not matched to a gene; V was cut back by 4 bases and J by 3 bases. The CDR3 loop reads CASSAGTSLYEQYF. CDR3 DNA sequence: TGTGCCAGCAGCGCCGGGACTAGCCTCTACGAGCAGTACTTC.

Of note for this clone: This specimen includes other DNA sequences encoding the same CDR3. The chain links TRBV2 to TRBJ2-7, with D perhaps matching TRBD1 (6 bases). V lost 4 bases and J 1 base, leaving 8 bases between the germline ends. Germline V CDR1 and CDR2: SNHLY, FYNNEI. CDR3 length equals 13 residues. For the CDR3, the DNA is TGTGCCAGCAGTGTTCAGGGGTCCTACGAGCAGTACTTC. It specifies CASSVQGSYEQYF.

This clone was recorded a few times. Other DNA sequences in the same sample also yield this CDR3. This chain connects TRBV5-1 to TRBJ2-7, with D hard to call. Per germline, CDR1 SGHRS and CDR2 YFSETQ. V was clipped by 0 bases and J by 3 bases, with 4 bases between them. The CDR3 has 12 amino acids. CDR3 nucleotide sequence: TGCGCCAGCAGCTTGGATTTCTACGAGCAGTACTTC. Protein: CASSLDFYEQYF.

The CDR3 reads CASSQDTVDYGYTF. CDR3 bases: TGCGCCAGCAGCCAAGATACCGTTGACTATGGCTACACCTTC. This chain joins TRBV4-3 and TRBJ1-2; unclear D gene. CDR3 length: 14 amino acids. V was trimmed by 0 bases and J by 3 bases, leaving 8 bases between them. Germline lookup yields CDR1 LGHNA and CDR2 YSLEER.

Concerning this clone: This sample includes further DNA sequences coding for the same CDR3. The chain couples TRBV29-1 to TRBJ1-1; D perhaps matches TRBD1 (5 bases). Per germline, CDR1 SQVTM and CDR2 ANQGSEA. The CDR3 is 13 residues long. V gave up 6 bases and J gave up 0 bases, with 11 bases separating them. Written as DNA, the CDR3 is TGCAGCGTGGGGGGACGGCTGAACACTGAAGCTTTCTTT. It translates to CSVGGRLNTEAFF.

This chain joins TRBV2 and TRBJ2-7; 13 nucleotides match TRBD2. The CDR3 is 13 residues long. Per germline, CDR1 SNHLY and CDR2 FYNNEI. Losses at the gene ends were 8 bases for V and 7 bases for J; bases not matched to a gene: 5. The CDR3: CASRTSGSEEQYF. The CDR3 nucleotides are TGTGCCAGCCGGACTAGCGGGAGTGAAGAGCAGTACTTC.

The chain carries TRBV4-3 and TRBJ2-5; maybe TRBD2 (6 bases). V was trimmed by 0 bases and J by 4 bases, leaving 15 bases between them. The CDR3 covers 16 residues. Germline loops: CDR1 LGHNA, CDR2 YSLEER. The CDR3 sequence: CASSQEGQGGGETQYF. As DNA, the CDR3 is TGCGCCAGCAGCCAAGAAGGGCAGGGAGGAGGAGAGACCCAGTACTTC.

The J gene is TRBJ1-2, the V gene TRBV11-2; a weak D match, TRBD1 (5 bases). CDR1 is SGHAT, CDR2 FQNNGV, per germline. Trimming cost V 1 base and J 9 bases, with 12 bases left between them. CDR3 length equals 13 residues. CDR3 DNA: TGTGCCAGCAGCTTAGGGCAGGGTGTTCGCTACACCTTC. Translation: CASSLGQGVRYTF.

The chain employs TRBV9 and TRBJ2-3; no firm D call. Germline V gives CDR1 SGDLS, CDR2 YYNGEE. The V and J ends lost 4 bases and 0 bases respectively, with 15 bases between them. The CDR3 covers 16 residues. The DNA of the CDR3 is TGTGCCAGCAGCCCCCACCCGAAGGCCAGCACAGATACGCAGTATTTT. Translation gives CASSPHPKASTDTQYF.

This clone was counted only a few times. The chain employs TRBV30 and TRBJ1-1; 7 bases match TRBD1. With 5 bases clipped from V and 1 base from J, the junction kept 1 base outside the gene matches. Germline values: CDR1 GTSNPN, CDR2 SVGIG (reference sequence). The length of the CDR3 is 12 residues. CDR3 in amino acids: CAWDRANTEAFF. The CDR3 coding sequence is TGTGCCTGGGACAGGGCGAACACTGAAGCTTTCTTT.

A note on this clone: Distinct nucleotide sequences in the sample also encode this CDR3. This CDR3 reads CASISDSYNEQFF. The CDR3 region has the DNA TGTGCCAGCATTTCCGACAGCTACAATGAGCAGTTCTTC. The chain combines TRBV2 with TRBJ2-1; TRBD1 is a possible D gene (5 bases). This CDR3 contains 13 residues. Germline-derived CDR1 and CDR2 are SNHLY and FYNNEI. Trimming took 7 bases from V and 3 from J, leaving 10 bases between them.